These T cell receptor beta chains were read from a single sample in a study of shared clonotypes between healthy human individuals. The repertoire was sequenced with immunoSEQ multiplex PCR; TCRdb's copy has only in-frame clones and lacks some. The data show approximately 2.5 million clones, around nine tenths seen once. Sequencing used naive CD4+ T cells sorted from blood. The origin of the receptors is a man younger than 35 in good health. Both conserved end residues are part of each CDR3. D genes are given only for firm matches.

>-|TRBV6-1|TRBJ1-1
CASSEARRTENTEAFF
>-|TRBV4-1|TRBJ1-4
CASSQDQGYATNEKLFF
>TRBD2|TRBV4-2|TRBJ2-3
CASSQAALAGDGDTQYF
>-|TRBV6-6|TRBJ2-7
CASSYGWYEQYF
>-|TRBV28|TRBJ1-2
CASSLAGRGNYGYTF
>-|TRBV7-2|TRBJ1-2
CASSQGLGFYGYTF
>-|TRBV6-1|TRBJ1-1
CASSAPGGSTEAFF
>-|TRBV30|TRBJ1-1
CAWSSGAGTEAFF
>TRBD2|TRBV2|TRBJ2-1
CASREGRESYNEQFF
>-|TRBV7-9|TRBJ2-7
CASSFPGTRADEQYF
>TRBD2|TRBV5-6|TRBJ2-3
CASSSLAGSTDTQYF
>-|TRBV5-4|TRBJ1-5
CASSPGRGGQPQHF
>-|TRBV30|TRBJ1-1
CAWRRGPDNTEAFF
>TRBD1|TRBV12-5|TRBJ2-3
CASGLVTGWSTDTQYF
>-|TRBV6-1|TRBJ1-2
CASNYLVAPNYGYTF
>-|TRBV29-1|-
CSVVGGYEQYF
>-|TRBV5-4|TRBJ2-3
CASSLPIGTQYF
>TRBD2|TRBV7-9|TRBJ2-1
CASSSQGRSGSSYNEQFF
>-|TRBV4-1|TRBJ1-4
CASSDRGGREEKLFF
>-|TRBV6-6|TRBJ2-7
CASSRTTGPYEQYF
>TRBD2|TRBV9|TRBJ2-3
CASSVRAGGPDTQYF
>-|TRBV30|TRBJ2-3
CAWTLSADTQYF
>TRBD1|TRBV5-1|TRBJ1-3
CASSGTAGNTIYF
>TRBD2|TRBV5-1|TRBJ2-3
CASNWEGADTQYF
>-|TRBV6-1|TRBJ1-1
CASSESSSRGPEAFF
>-|TRBV9|TRBJ2-5
CASSVGGVETQYF
>-|TRBV6-1|TRBJ1-3
CASQENHSGNTIYF
>-|TRBV25-1|TRBJ2-6
CASSEFGGVAGANVLTF
>-|TRBV29-1|TRBJ2-6
CSVSGGANVLTF
>-|TRBV7-9|TRBJ1-4
CASSLGPGQNEKLFF
>-|TRBV7-2|TRBJ2-3
CASSLGLFTDTQYF
>-|TRBV7-9|TRBJ2-5
CASSFPAMRETQYF
>-|TRBV6-5|TRBJ1-2
CASSYSTPGGNYGYTF
>-|TRBV30|TRBJ2-1
CAWNQRNEQFF
>TRBD1|TRBV7-9|TRBJ1-1
CASSPSTGGEAFF
>-|TRBV11-2|TRBJ1-3
CASSPDRAFSGNTIYF
>TRBD2|TRBV28|TRBJ2-5
CATTSLYGLAGVGETQYF
>-|TRBV5-1|TRBJ2-7
CASSFGTYAYEQYF
>-|TRBV19|TRBJ2-1
CASSRSGNIEQFF
>-|TRBV6-5|TRBJ1-6
CASSPAAPYNSPLHF
>-|TRBV6-1|TRBJ1-5
CASSDGPHQPQHF
>TRBD1|TRBV6-5|TRBJ1-2
CASIRPGGGYGYTF
>-|TRBV7-2|TRBJ2-5
CASSFIQGFLLETQYF
>-|TRBV15|TRBJ1-5
CATSFLGVYSNQPQHF
>-|TRBV7-2|TRBJ2-1
CASSLVGGVPDNEQFF
>-|TRBV27|TRBJ1-2
CASSLGRYYGYTF
>-|TRBV28|TRBJ1-5
CASSGRGRANQPQHF
>TRBD2|TRBV18|TRBJ2-1
CASSPVGAGVMNEQFF
>TRBD1|TRBV2|-
CASRGQGAYEQYF
>-|TRBV6-5|TRBJ2-7
CASSYSRESGSYEQYF
>-|TRBV7-9|TRBJ2-3
CASSLDRSITDTQYF
>TRBD1|TRBV5-1|TRBJ1-4
CASSLAGGETNEKLFF
>-|TRBV5-1|TRBJ2-3
CASNSGVKTDTQYF
>-|TRBV6-1|TRBJ1-5
CASSVSSRTNQPQHF
>-|TRBV2|TRBJ1-2
CASTRVVQGADGYTF
>-|TRBV20-1|TRBJ2-7
CSGTNLYEQYF
>-|TRBV5-1|TRBJ2-5
CASSLGVGETQYF
>-|TRBV28|TRBJ2-1
CASRTYREDEQFF
>-|TRBV6-1|TRBJ2-7
CASSREYYEQYF
>-|TRBV11-3|TRBJ2-1
CASSLDGDNEQFF